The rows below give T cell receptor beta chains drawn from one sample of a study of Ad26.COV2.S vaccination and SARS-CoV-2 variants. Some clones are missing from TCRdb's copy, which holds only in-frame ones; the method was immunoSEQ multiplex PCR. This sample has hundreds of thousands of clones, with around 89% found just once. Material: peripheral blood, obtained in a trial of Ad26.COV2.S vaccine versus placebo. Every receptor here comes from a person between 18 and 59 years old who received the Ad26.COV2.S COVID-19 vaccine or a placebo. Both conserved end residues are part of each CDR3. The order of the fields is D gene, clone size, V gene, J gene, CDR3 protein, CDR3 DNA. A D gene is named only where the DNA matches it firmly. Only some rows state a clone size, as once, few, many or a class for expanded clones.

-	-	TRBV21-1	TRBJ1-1	CASRSVGGTEAFF	TGTGCCAGCAGGAGTGTGGGAGGGACTGAAGCTTTCTTT
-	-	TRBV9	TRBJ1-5	CASSPNWGQPQHF	TGTGCCAGCAGCCCCAATTGGGGTCAGCCCCAGCATTTT
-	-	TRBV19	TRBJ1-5	CASSIALTYSNQPQHF	TGTGCCAGTAGTATAGCGTTGACTTATAGCAATCAGCCCCAGCATTTT
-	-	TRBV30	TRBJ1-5	CAWSVPGGRNQPQHF	TGTGCCTGGAGTGTTCCCGGGGGACGTAATCAGCCCCAGCATTTT
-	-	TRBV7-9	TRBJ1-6	CASSLAPVGNSPLHF	TGTGCCAGCAGCTTAGCCCCAGTGGGGAATTCACCCCTCCACTTT
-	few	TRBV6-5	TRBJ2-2	CASSYSAGNTGELFF	TGTGCCAGCAGTTACTCTGCGGGGAACACCGGGGAGCTGTTTTTT
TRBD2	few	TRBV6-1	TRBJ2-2	CASSVFGLAGAVGELFF	TGTGCCAGCAGTGTGTTTGGGCTAGCGGGAGCTGTCGGGGAGCTGTTTTTT
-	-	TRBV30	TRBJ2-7	CAWSEAYEQYF	TGTGCCTGGAGTGAGGCCTACGAGCAGTACTTC
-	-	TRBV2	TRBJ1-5	CASNGGYQPQHF	TGTGCCAGCAACGGCGGATATCAGCCCCAGCATTTT
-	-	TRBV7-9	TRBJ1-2	CASSEYYGYTF	TGTGCCAGCAGTGAATACTATGGCTACACCTTC